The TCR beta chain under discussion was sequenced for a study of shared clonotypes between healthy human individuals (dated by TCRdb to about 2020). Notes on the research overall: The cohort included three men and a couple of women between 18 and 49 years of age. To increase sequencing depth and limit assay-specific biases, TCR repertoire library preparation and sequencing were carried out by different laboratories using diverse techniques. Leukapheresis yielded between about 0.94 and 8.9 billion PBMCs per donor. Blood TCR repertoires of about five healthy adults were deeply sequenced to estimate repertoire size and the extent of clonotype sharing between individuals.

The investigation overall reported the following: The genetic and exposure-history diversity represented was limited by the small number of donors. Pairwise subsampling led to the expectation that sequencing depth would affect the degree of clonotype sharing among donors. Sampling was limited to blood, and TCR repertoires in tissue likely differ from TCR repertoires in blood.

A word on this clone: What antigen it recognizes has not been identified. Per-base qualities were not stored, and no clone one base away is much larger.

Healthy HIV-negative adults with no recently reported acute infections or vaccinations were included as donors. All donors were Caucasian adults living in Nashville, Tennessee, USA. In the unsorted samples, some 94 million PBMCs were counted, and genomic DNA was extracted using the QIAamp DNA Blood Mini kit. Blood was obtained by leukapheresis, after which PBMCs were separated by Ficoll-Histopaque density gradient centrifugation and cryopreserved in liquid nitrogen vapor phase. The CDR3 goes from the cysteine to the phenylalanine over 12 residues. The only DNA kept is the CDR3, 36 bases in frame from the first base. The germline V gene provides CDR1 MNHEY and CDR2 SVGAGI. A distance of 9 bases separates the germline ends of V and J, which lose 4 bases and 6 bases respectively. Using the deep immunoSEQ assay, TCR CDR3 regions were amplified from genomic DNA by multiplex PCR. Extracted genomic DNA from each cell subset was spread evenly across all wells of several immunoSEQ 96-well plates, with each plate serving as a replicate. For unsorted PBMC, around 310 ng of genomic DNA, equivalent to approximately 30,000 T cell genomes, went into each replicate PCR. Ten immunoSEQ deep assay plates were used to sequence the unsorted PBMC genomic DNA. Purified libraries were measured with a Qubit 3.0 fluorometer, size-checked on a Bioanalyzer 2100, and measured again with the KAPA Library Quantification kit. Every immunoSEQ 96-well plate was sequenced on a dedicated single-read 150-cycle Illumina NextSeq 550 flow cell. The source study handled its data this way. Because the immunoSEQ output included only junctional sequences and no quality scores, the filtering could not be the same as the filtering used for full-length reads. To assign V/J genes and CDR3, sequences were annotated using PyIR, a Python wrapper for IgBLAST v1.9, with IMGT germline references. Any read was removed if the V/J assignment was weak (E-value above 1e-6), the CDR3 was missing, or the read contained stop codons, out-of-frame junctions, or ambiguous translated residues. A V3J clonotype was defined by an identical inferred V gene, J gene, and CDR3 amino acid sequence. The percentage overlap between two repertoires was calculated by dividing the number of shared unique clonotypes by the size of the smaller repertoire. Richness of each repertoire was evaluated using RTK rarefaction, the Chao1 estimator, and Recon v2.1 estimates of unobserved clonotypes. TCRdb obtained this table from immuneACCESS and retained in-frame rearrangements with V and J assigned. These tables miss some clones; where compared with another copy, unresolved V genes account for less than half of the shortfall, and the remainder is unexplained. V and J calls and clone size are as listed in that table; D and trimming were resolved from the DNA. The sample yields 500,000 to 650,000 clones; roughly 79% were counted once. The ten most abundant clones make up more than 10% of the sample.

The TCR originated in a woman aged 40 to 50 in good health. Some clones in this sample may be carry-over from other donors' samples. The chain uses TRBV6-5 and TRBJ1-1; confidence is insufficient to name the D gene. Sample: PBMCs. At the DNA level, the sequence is TGTGCCAGCAGTTCGTCCGGGGCTGAAGCTTTCTTT. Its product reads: CASSSSGAEAFF.